This T cell receptor beta chain was observed in a study of shared clonotypes between healthy human individuals. Findings and limits, study-wide: Naive subsets tended to show greater estimated richness than memory subsets. Shared clonotypes: about 4.6% naive CD4, 3.5% to 4% naive CD8, under 2.5% memory CD4, approximately 0.41% memory CD8.

Selected positively for CCR7 and CD45RO-negative, naive CD8 cells excluded terminally differentiated effector memory CD45RA+ cells. TCRdb's copy holds only in-frame clones and misses some; the assay was immunoSEQ multiplex PCR. The profile covers 1.5 million to 2.5 million clones, with around 96% appearing a single time and less than 1.5% taken by the ten largest. Germline V gives CDR1 GTSNPN, CDR2 SVGIG (reference sequence). The CDR3 contains 13 residues. V was shortened by 3 bases and J by 6 bases, with 12 bases between the two germline ends. Points on this clone: Its antigen is not identified.

The sequence was collected from a man aged 18 to 29 in good health. V and J are TRBV30 and TRBJ2-1; D remains ambiguous. Sequenced input: naive CD8+ T cells sorted from blood. The CDR3 coding sequence is TGTGCCTGGAGCCTGGACCGCGGCAATGAGCAGTTCTTC. As protein: CAWSLDRGNEQFF. The variable domain in full, with the rest retrieved from reference TRBV30 and TRBJ2-1, is SQTIHQWPATLVQPVGSPLSLECTVEGTSNPNLYWYRQAAGRGLQLLFYSVGIGQISSEVPQNLSASRPQDRQFILSSKKLLLSDSGFYLCAWSLDRGNEQFFGPGTRLTVL.